Included here is one TCR beta chain sequence, with context. The target antigen is unknown. In TCRdb, the RT-PCR reads were re-called with MiXCR into one record per CDR3 protein. The sample comprises more than 700,000 distinct CDR3 sequences, 21% of which are singletons, and roughly a tenth rests with the top ten. This entry comes from a study of response to subunit inactivated influenza vaccine. General study results and limits: The study's authors posited that every seasonal influenza vaccination enlists few new T cells.

The CDR3 is 15 residues long. V lost 1 base, J lost 5 bases, and 15 bases lay in between. Germline V CDR1 and CDR2: SNHLY, FYNNEI. This TCR was recovered from a man aged 50 to 59 who received an inactivated influenza vaccine. The sequenced sample was PBMCs from blood, obtained approximately 5 days after vaccination. The chain joins TRBV2 to TRBJ2-7, with a weak D call TRBD2 (6 bases). The CDR3 DNA reads TGTGCCAGCAGTGAAGATGTGGGGGGTTACAACGAGCAGTACTTC. Amino acid sequence: CASSEDVGGYNEQYF.